A selection of T cell receptor beta chains follows, all from one sample in a study of blood T cell repertoires in COVID-19. Method: immunoSEQ multiplex PCR; TCRdb's copy keeps in-frame clones and lacks some. Of about 190,000 clones listed, about 88% were seen once; the top ten hold about 15%. Sequenced sample: peripheral blood. The receptor set was obtained from a man aged 25-45 years with active or convalescent COVID-19. Both conserved end residues are part of each CDR3.

J,V,CDR3
TRBJ2-3,TRBV10-3,CAISEGLADAKRDTQYF
TRBJ1-2,TRBV15,CATSRSLQGNYGYTF
TRBJ2-3,TRBV3-1/TRBV3-2,CASSHGSRTDTQYF
TRBJ1-2,TRBV25-1,CASSETVNELNYGYTF
TRBJ2-5,TRBV18,CASSTLGLAGRSRETQYF
TRBJ1-1,TRBV19,CASSLRVNTEAFF
TRBJ2-3,TRBV29-1,CSVWGQGPDTQYF
TRBJ2-1,TRBV24-1,CATSDTQQVFDNEQFF
TRBJ2-5,TRBV19,CASSGTGYQETQYF
TRBJ2-3,TRBV10-3,CAISERQGATDTQYF
TRBJ2-1,TRBV7-2,CASSPSEVLGNEQFF
TRBJ1-2,TRBV5-1,CASSLEGFGYTF
TRBJ1-2,TRBV27,CASSGLGTGSYGYTF
TRBJ2-6,TRBV7-2,CASSLGLSGANVLTF
TRBJ1-1,TRBV6-5,CASGRRDTEAFF
TRBJ1-5,TRBV19,CASSMGGGRSNQPQHF
TRBJ1-2,TRBV19,CASSLGQKVYGYTF
TRBJ2-5,TRBV6-5,CASSSSPSGRHETQYF